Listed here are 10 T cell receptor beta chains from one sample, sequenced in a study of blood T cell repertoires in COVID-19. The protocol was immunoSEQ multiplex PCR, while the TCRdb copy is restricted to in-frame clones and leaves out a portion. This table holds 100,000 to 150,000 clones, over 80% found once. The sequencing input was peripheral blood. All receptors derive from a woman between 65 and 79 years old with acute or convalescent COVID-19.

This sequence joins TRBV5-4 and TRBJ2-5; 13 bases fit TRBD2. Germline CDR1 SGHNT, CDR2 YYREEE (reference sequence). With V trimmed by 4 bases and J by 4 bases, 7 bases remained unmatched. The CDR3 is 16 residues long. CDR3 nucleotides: TGTGCCAGCAGCACTAGCGGGGGGGCGGCGCGAGAGACCCAGTACTTC. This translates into CASSTSGGAARETQYF.

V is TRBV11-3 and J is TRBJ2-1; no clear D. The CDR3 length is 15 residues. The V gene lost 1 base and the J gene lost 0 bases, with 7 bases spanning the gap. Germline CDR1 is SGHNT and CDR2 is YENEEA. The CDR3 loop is CASSLGSHSYNEQFF. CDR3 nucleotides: TGTGCCAGCAGCTTAGGGTCACACTCCTACAATGAGCAGTTCTTC.

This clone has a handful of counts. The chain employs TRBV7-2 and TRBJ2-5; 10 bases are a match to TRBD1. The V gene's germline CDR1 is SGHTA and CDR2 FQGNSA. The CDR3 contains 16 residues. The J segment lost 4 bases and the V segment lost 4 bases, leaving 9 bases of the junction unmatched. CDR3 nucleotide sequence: TGTGCCAGCAGCTGGCTCGGGACAGGGGCTCGAGAGACCCAGTACTTC. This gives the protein CASSWLGTGARETQYF.

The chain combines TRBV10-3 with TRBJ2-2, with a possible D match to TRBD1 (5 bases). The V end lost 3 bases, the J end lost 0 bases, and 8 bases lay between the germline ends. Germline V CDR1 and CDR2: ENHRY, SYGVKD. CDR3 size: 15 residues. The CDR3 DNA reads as TGTGCCATCAGTGACAGGGCAACGAACACCGGGGAGCTGTTTTTT. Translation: CAISDRATNTGELFF.

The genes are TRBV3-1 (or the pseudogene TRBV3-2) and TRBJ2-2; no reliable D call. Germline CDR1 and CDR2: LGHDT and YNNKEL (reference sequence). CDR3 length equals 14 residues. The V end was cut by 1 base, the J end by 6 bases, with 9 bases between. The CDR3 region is CASSQGGGSGELFF. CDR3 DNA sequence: TGTGCCAGCAGCCAAGGCGGTGGATCCGGGGAGCTGTTTTTT.

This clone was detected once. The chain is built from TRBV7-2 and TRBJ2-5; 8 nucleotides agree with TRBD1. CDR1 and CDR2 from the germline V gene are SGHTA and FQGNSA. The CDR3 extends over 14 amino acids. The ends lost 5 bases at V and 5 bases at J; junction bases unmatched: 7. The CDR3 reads CASSNDRGRETQYF. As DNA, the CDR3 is TGTGCCAGCAGCAACGACAGGGGCCGGGAGACCCAGTACTTC.

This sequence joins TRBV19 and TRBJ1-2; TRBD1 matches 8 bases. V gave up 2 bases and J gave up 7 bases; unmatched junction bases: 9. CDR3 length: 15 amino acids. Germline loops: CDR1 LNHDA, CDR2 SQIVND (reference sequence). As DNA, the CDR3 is TGTGCCAGTAGTATAAGGGACAGGATAGCAGGTGGCTACACCTTC. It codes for CASSIRDRIAGGYTF.

The CDR3 spells CASKRGGYNEQFF. CDR3 DNA sequence: TGTGCCAGCAAACGGGGGGGCTACAATGAGCAGTTCTTC. The chain uses TRBV6-5 and TRBJ2-1; 8 bases are a match to TRBD2. The CDR3 extends over 13 amino acids. Germline-derived CDR1 and CDR2 are MNHEY and SVGAGI. The junction had 2 bases not matched to a gene; V was cut back by 7 bases and J by 3 bases.

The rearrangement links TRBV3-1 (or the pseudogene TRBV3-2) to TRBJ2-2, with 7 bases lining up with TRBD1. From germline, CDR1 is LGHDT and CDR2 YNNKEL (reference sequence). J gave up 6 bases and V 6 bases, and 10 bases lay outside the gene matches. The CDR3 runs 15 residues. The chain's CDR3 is CASSPRTGSAGELFF. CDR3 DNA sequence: TGTGCCAGCAGTCCACGGACAGGCTCCGCCGGGGAGCTGTTTTTT.

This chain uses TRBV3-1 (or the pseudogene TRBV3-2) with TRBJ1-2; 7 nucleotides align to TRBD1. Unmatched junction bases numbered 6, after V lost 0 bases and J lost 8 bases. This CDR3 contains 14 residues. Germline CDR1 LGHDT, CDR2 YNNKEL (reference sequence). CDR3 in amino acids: CASSQDTDRAGYTF. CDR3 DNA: TGTGCCAGCAGCCAAGACACTGACAGGGCAGGCTACACCTTC.